One and the same sample provided the 15 T cell receptor beta chains below, sequenced in a study of early T cells in non-severe SARS-CoV-2 infection. TCRdb used MiXCR to reprocess the 5' RACE reads, holding one entry per CDR3 protein. This sample has tens of thousands of distinct CDR3 sequences, with 8% to 9.5% found just once. Sequencing was carried out using whole blood. All receptors derive from an adult who was a healthcare worker with PCR-confirmed SARS-CoV-2 infection or an uninfected control (not recorded which).

This clonotype occurred a few times. This chain uses TRBV28 with TRBJ2-1; D is perhaps TRBD1 (5 bases). The CDR3 has 14 residues. The germline V gene has CDR1 MDHEN and CDR2 SYDVKM. V lost 3 bases and J 7 bases, leaving 13 bases between the germline ends. In nucleotides, the CDR3 is TGTGCCAGCAGTTTCCCTGGACATCTAAATGAGCAGTTCTTC. Its translation: CASSFPGHLNEQFF.

This clonotype has at least ten counts. The conserved final phenylalanine or tryptophan is absent from the CDR3, which likely points to a read error. The limits of the CDR3 on the DNA are not certain, so only TCRdb's listed CDR3 is given. The chain combines TRBV10-3 with TRBJ2-1; the table assigns TRBD1, which was not confirmed against the DNA. The CDR3 contains 14 residues when both ends are counted. CDR1 and CDR2 from the germline V gene are ENHRY and SYGVKD. Here the CDR3 reads CAIRKPGDREHFYI.

This chain joins TRBV7-2 and TRBJ2-6; D is uncertain. CDR1 and CDR2 (germline): SGHTA, FQGNSA. The CDR3 spans 16 residues. Trimming pared 2 bases from V and 0 bases from J, leaving 8 bases between. The CDR3 DNA reads as TGTGCCAGCAGCTTAAGGGCAAGCTCTGGGGCCAACGTCCTGACTTTC. It yields the protein CASSLRASSGANVLTF.

This clonotype was detected ten times or more. The chain has TRBV15 and TRBJ1-5, with D unresolved. V lost 1 base to trimming and J lost 7 bases, with 17 bases between them. Germline V gene data show CDR1 as LNHNV and CDR2 as YYDKDF (reference sequence). The CDR3 covers 16 residues. This CDR3 reads CATSRVPFDGVQPQHF. CDR3 bases: TGTGCCACCAGCAGAGTCCCCTTCGATGGGGTCCAGCCCCAGCATTTT.

The chain is built from TRBV7-3 and TRBJ2-2, with D uncertain. The CDR3 spans 16 residues. CDR1 and CDR2 from the germline V gene are SGHTA and FQGTGA. Trimming took off 2 bases at V and 4 bases at J, with 14 bases between the two ends. In DNA form, the CDR3 reads TGTGCCAGCAGCTTATCCCTTCCAGGTGGCACCGGGGAGCTGTTTTTT. Translating it yields CASSLSLPGGTGELFF.

The CDR3 region is CASSLAGARGTEAFF. The CDR3 DNA sequence: TGTGCCAGCAGTTTAGCAGGGGCGCGGGGAACTGAAGCTTTCTTT. The V call is TRBV28, the J call TRBJ1-1, with D possibly being TRBD1 (6 bases). CDR3 length: 15 residues. Germline CDR1 and CDR2: MDHEN and SYDVKM. Between the trimmed V and J ends, which lost 2 bases and 5 bases, there was a span of 15 bases.

This clonotype has more than one count but fewer than ten. V is TRBV9 and J is TRBJ2-5; D could derive from TRBD1 or TRBD2 (5 bases each). V lost 0 bases, J lost 5 bases, and 11 bases lay in between. Germline CDR1 reads SGDLS; CDR2 reads YYNGEE. The CDR3 has 14 amino acids. The CDR3 is CASSVGGNRETQYF. CDR3 in DNA: TGTGCCAGCAGCGTAGGGGGGAATCGGGAGACCCAGTACTTC.

This clonotype turned up a few times. The chain recombines TRBV20-1 with TRBJ2-7; 7 positions agree with TRBD2. V gave up 6 bases and J gave up 0 bases; unmatched junction bases: 2. This CDR3 contains 12 residues. The germline gives CDR1 DFQATT, CDR2 SNEGSKA (reference sequence). Written as DNA, the CDR3 is TGCAGTGCAGGGAGGGACTCCTACGAGCAGTACTTC. Encoded protein: CSAGRDSYEQYF.

This clonotype turned up a few times. The chain couples TRBV19 to TRBJ1-2, with 7 bases aligning to TRBD1. Germline V gene sequence: CDR1 LNHDA, CDR2 SQIVND (reference sequence). Trimming cost V 4 bases and J 5 bases; bases outside gene matches: 10. This CDR3 is built from 15 residues. CDR3 nucleotides: TGTGCCAGTAGTACAAAACCGGGACAGTCTTATGGCTACACCTTC. Translated: CASSTKPGQSYGYTF.

The chain recombines TRBV2 with TRBJ2-1; 8 nucleotides align to TRBD2. CDR3 length equals 14 residues. J lost 8 bases, V lost 7 bases, and 10 bases had no gene match. CDR1 SNHLY and CDR2 FYNNEI come from the germline V gene. The DNA of the CDR3 is TGTGCCAGCATGACCAGCGGGAGCGGGTATGAGCAGTTCTTC. Encoded protein: CASMTSGSGYEQFF.

This rearrangement joins TRBV28 to TRBJ2-7; D remains unclear. The length of the CDR3 is 12 residues. Per germline, CDR1 MDHEN and CDR2 SYDVKM. With 6 bases removed from V and 0 bases from J, the gap between germline ends came to 6 bases. The CDR3 region has the DNA TGTGCCAGCAGGCCCAGCTCCTACGAGCAGTACTTC. This encodes CASRPSSYEQYF. The variable domain in full, completed from reference TRBV28 and TRBJ2-7, reads DVKVTQSSRYLVKRTGEKVFLECVQDMDHENMFWYRQDPGLGLRLIYFSYDVKMKEKGDIPEGYSVSREKKERFSLILESASTNQTSMYLCASRPSSYEQYFGPGTRLTVT.

Details on this clonotype: Germline and junction disagree at one end, which may indicate a read error. V gene TRBV5-1 combines with J gene TRBJ2-7; TRBD2 aligns across 8 bases. Germline values: CDR1 SGHRS, CDR2 YFSETQ. The CDR3 extends over 14 amino acids. For the CDR3, the DNA is TGCCCCAGCAGCTCGAGCGGGAGTGTTGATGAGCAGTACTTC. Its translation: CPSSSSGSVDEQYF.

This clonotype showed up many times. This chain uses TRBV6-5 with TRBJ2-5; 7 bases are shared with TRBD1. Germline V CDR1 and CDR2: MNHEY, SVGAGI. The CDR3 consists of 13 residues. V was clipped by 2 bases and J by 4 bases; unmatched bases: 1. In DNA, the CDR3 is TGTGCCAGCAGTTACCCAGGGGGAGAGACCCAGTACTTC. Protein product: CASSYPGGETQYF.

This clonotype has a handful of counts. The V call is TRBV20-1, the J call TRBJ1-2, with D possibly TRBD1 on 5 matching bases. In germline, CDR1 is DFQATT, CDR2 SNEGSKA (reference sequence). This CDR3 is built from 13 residues. V lost 8 bases and J 7 bases, leaving 20 bases between the germline ends. The CDR3 coding sequence is TGCAGTTACCGGGACCCACAACGAGGTGGCTACACCTTC. This gives the protein CSYRDPQRGGYTF.

The sample holds many counts of this clonotype. The junction and the germline gene differ at one end; a read error may be behind it. The chain links TRBV27 to TRBJ1-6; D unresolved. Per germline, CDR1 MNHEY and CDR2 SMNVEV (reference sequence). The CDR3 contains 16 residues. CDR3 DNA sequence: TGTGCCAGCAGTCCTTCAGGAATCTCCTATAATTCACCCCTCCATTTT. Amino acid sequence: CASSPSGISYNSPLHF.